One and the same sample provided the 32 T cell receptor beta chains below, sequenced in a study of human T cells and chemical hapten exposure. Time point meaning: patch test 2, 6 weeks after DPC sensitization. Treatment in this sample: therapeutic diphenylcyclopropenone sensitization with weekly scalp DPC. MiXCR, applied by TCRdb to the RACE reads, yields one record per CDR3 protein. Of 350,000 to 400,000 distinct CDR3 sequences detected, about 6% appear once; the ten largest clones hold around 5.6%. This material consisted of whole blood, taken in connection with sensitization to the hapten diphenylcyclopropenone (DPC). The receptors originated from a woman between 18 and 29 years old with alopecia areata. Some clones in this sample may be carry-over from other donors' samples.

This clonotype was seen ten or more times. The J gene is TRBJ1-1, the V gene TRBV9; no definite D call. Per germline, CDR1 SGDLS and CDR2 YYNGEE. Trimming took 0 bases from V and 0 from J, leaving 9 bases between them. The CDR3 contains 15 residues. The CDR3 coding sequence is TGTGCCAGCAGCGTAGCTCCCAGCCTGAACACTGAAGCTTTCTTT. Its translation is CASSVAPSLNTEAFF.

This clonotype was detected ten times or more. The V and J genes are TRBV5-1 and TRBJ1-4, with TRBD1 as a possible D gene (5 bases). Germline values: CDR1 SGHRS, CDR2 YFSETQ. V gave up 2 bases and J gave up 5 bases, with 10 bases separating them. The CDR3 length is 14 residues. CDR3 DNA: TGCGCCAGCAGCTTCGGGACCGGAAATGAAAAACTGTTTTTT. This encodes CASSFGTGNEKLFF.

This chain's CDR3 is CASSAGLDLRETQYF. The CDR3 nucleotides are TGTGCCAGCAGCGCGGGACTTGATTTGCGAGAGACCCAGTACTTC. V gene TRBV7-3 combines with J gene TRBJ2-5; TRBD2 is a possible D gene (6 bases). Germline lookup yields CDR1 SGHTA and CDR2 FQGTGA. Deletions cut 5 bases from V and 4 bases from J, with 17 bases between. The CDR3 loop spans 15 amino acids. The whole variable domain, filled in from reference TRBV7-3 and TRBJ2-5, reads GAGVSQTPSNKVTEKGKYVELRCDPISGHTALYWYRQSLGQGPEFLIYFQGTGAADDSGLPNDRFFAVRPEGSVSTLKIQRTERGDSAVYLCASSAGLDLRETQYFGPGTRLLVL.

The chain carries TRBV13 and TRBJ1-1; D is undetermined. V lost 1 base and J 3 bases, leaving 15 bases between the germline ends. The CDR3 is 16 amino acids. Germline CDR1 is PRHDT and CDR2 is FYEKMQ (reference sequence). For the CDR3, the DNA is TGTGCCAGCAGCTTAGATGGGCCGGGGTTGTACACTGAAGCTTTCTTT. Translating gives CASSLDGPGLYTEAFF.

This clonotype was counted ten times or more. V usage is TRBV7-2 and J usage is TRBJ2-5, with 9 bases lining up with TRBD2. From germline, CDR1 is SGHTA and CDR2 FQGNSA. This CDR3 has 15 amino acids. V was clipped by 1 base and J by 3 bases; unmatched bases: 3. CDR3 sequence reads: CASSLVLAGKETQYF. CDR3 coding DNA: TGTGCCAGCAGCTTAGTTCTAGCGGGGAAAGAGACCCAGTACTTC.

The chain is built from TRBV14 and TRBJ1-6; no reliable D call. V was trimmed by 4 bases and J by 0 bases, leaving 7 bases between them. The CDR3 is 15 residues long. The germline CDR1 and CDR2 sequences are SGHDN and FVKESK. The CDR3 here is CASSRPGSYNSPLHF. CDR3 nucleotides: TGTGCCAGCAGCCGCCCGGGCTCCTATAATTCACCCCTCCACTTT.

The rearrangement joins TRBV2 to TRBJ1-6, with D perhaps matching TRBD1 (6 bases). The CDR3 is 13 residues long. CDR1 is SNHLY and CDR2 is FYNNEI in the germline V gene. The CDR3 bases are TGTTCCACCTGGGGGGCGGGAAATTCACCCCTCCACTTT. It translates to CSTWGAGNSPLHF.

This clonotype was seen a few times. The chain recombines TRBV6-5 with TRBJ1-2; TRBD1 agrees at 8 bases. CDR1 is MNHEY, CDR2 SVGAGI, per germline. The CDR3 length is 15 residues. J was trimmed by 4 bases and V by 0 bases; bases with no gene match: 4. The CDR3 coding sequence is TGTGCCAGCAGTTACTCGCCGACAGGGGTCTATGGCTACACCTTC. This gives the protein CASSYSPTGVYGYTF.

V is TRBV4-3 and J is TRBJ1-1; 11 bases map to TRBD1. This CDR3 region has 16 residues. J was trimmed by 4 bases and V by 0 bases; bases with no gene match: 4. From germline, CDR1 is LGHNA and CDR2 YSLEER. CDR3 protein: CASSQDPGTGGTEAFF. The CDR3 bases are TGCGCCAGCAGCCAAGATCCGGGGACAGGGGGCACTGAAGCTTTCTTT.

The chain links TRBV6-1 to TRBJ1-2, with D uncertain. There are 14 residues in the CDR3. CDR1 and CDR2 from the germline V gene are MNHNS and SASEGT. V was cut by 2 bases and J by 3 bases, with 10 bases left in between. CDR3: CASSERAGYYGYTF. CDR3 DNA: TGTGCCAGCAGTGAAAGGGCCGGTTACTATGGCTACACCTTC.

This clonotype was recorded at least ten times. V gene TRBV29-1 combines with J gene TRBJ1-2; D unclear. Germline V lookup: CDR1 SQVTM, CDR2 ANQGSEA. The CDR3 loop spans 13 amino acids. V dropped 0 bases and J dropped 2 bases, with 7 bases sitting between them. The CDR3 DNA reads as TGCAGCGTTGAAGATCAGGAGAACTATGGCTACACCTTC. It specifies CSVEDQENYGYTF.

This clonotype showed up many times. The chain combines TRBV5-6 with TRBJ1-5; TRBD1 is a possible D gene (6 bases). V gave up 0 bases and J gave up 3 bases, with 10 bases separating them. Germline CDR1 reads SGHDT; CDR2 reads YYEEEE. This CDR3 spans 15 amino acids. In DNA form, the CDR3 reads TGTGCCAGCAGCTTGGCAGGGGTCGACAATCAGCCCCAGCATTTT. Amino acid sequence: CASSLAGVDNQPQHF.

In this sample, this clonotype turned up many times. The V gene is TRBV18, the J gene TRBJ1-5, with 7 nucleotides matching TRBD1. Germline V gives CDR1 KGHSH, CDR2 LQKENI. V lost 4 bases, J lost 5 bases, and 5 bases stayed unmatched. This CDR3 region has 14 residues. CDR3 DNA sequence: TGTGCCAGCTCACGGGGACAGCCCGATCAGCCCCAGCATTTT. It yields the protein CASSRGQPDQPQHF.

In its sample, this clonotype was seen a few times. V is TRBV7-8 and J is TRBJ1-6; tentative D call: TRBD1 (5 bases). The CDR3 totals 16 residues. Between the trimmed V and J ends, which lost 0 bases and 7 bases, there was a span of 13 bases. The germline gives CDR1 SGHVS, CDR2 FQNEAQ. CDR3 region: CASSLALDSFNSPLHF. The DNA for the CDR3 is TGTGCCAGCAGCTTAGCGTTAGACAGTTTCAATTCACCCCTCCACTTT.

This clonotype appeared many times. The rearrangement joins TRBV7-8 to TRBJ1-2, with TRBD1 as a possible D gene (6 bases). Germline loops: CDR1 SGHVS, CDR2 FQNEAQ. The CDR3 has 15 residues. V was shortened by 1 base and J by 4 bases, with 13 bases between the two germline ends. CDR3 in amino acids: CASSLDMRDTYGYTF. The DNA for the CDR3 is TGTGCCAGCAGCTTAGATATGCGGGACACCTATGGCTACACCTTC.

A few counts support this clonotype. The genes are TRBV5-4 and TRBJ1-6; D call uncertain. Germline CDR1 is SGHNT and CDR2 is YYREEE (reference sequence). The V gene lost 4 bases and the J gene lost 10 bases, with 15 bases spanning the gap. The CDR3 totals 14 residues. The CDR3 reads CASSPREGGSPLHF. The CDR3 region has the DNA TGTGCCAGCAGCCCCCGGGAGGGAGGCTCACCCCTCCACTTT. Based on the CDR3 plus reference TRBV5-4 and TRBJ1-6, the full variable domain is ETGVTQSPTHLIKTRGQQVTLRCSSQSGHNTVSWYQQALGQGPQFIFQYYREEENGRGNFPPRFSGLQFPNYSSELNVNALELDDSALYLCASSPREGGSPLHFGNGTRLTVT.

This clonotype was seen a few times. The chain is built from TRBV27 and TRBJ2-2; D ambiguous. Trimming pared 0 bases from V and 3 bases from J, leaving 11 bases between. The CDR3 runs 16 residues. Germline V gene sequence: CDR1 MNHEY, CDR2 SMNVEV (reference sequence). The CDR3 DNA follows: TGTGCCAGCAGTTTATCTGGAAGAACCGACACCGGGGAGCTGTTTTTT. This gives the protein CASSLSGRTDTGELFF.

This clonotype appeared a few times. The chain has TRBV20-1 and TRBJ1-2; D gene unclear. Germline V gene lookup returns CDR1 DFQATT and CDR2 SNEGSKA (reference sequence). The CDR3 covers 12 residues. The V gene lost 6 bases and the J gene lost 0 bases, with 8 bases spanning the gap. The CDR3 loop reads CSAGESNYGYTF. CDR3 DNA: TGCAGTGCCGGCGAGTCTAACTATGGCTACACCTTC.

The V gene is TRBV7-2, the J gene TRBJ2-7; D perhaps matches TRBD2 (7 bases). This CDR3 is 17 amino acids long. Germline assignment: CDR1 SGHTA and CDR2 FQGNSA. V shed 5 bases and J shed 7 bases, with 27 bases lying between them. CDR3 in amino acids: CASSHSGGAGAPREQYF. The CDR3 DNA is TGTGCCAGCAGCCATTCTGGGGGCGCGGGGGCTCCTCGAGAGCAGTACTTC.

The table lists this clonotype with a few counts. V is TRBV29-1 and J is TRBJ2-3; D could derive from TRBD1 or TRBD2 (5 bases each). V dropped 4 bases and J dropped 4 bases, with 15 bases sitting between them. The V gene's germline CDR1 is SQVTM and CDR2 ANQGSEA. The CDR3 has 14 residues. CDR3 DNA: TGCAGCGTTGGGGCTGGGGACGTCGCAGATACGCAGTATTTT. Translating gives CSVGAGDVADTQYF.

The V call is TRBV19, the J call TRBJ2-2; a possible D gene is TRBD2 (5 bases). The CDR3 spans 17 residues. Trimming removed 4 bases from V and 4 bases from J, with 19 bases in between. Germline CDR1 LNHDA, CDR2 SQIVND (reference sequence). In nucleotides, the CDR3 is TGTGCCAGTAGTAGGGTGAAGGCTGTCGCGGGCACCGGGGAGCTGTTTTTT. Translation: CASSRVKAVAGTGELFF.

The chain links TRBV29-1 to TRBJ2-3; 8 bases are shared with TRBD2. CDR3 length: 14 residues. Per the germline V gene, CDR1 is SQVTM and CDR2 is ANQGSEA. V was clipped by 6 bases and J by 3 bases; unmatched bases: 8. The CDR3, as DNA: TGCAGCGTCGGCGAACAGCGGGGGACAGATACGCAGTATTTT. Residues: CSVGEQRGTDTQYF.

This clonotype has only a few counts. The chain uses TRBV6-2 or TRBV6-3 and TRBJ1-5; tentative D call: TRBD1 (5 bases). V was pared by 2 bases and J by 7 bases, with 15 bases between. This CDR3 has 15 amino acids. Germline V gene lookup returns CDR1 MNHEY and CDR2 SVGEGT. The CDR3 sequence: CASSYQEKGVQPQHF. CDR3 bases: TGTGCCAGCAGTTACCAGGAAAAAGGGGTCCAGCCCCAGCATTTT.

In its sample, this clonotype was seen a few times. The chain joins TRBV18 to TRBJ1-5; D not resolved. CDR3 size: 14 residues. Germline CDR1 reads KGHSH; CDR2 reads LQKENI. Trimming shortened V by 3 bases and J by 2 bases, and 8 bases separated the two germline ends. As DNA, the CDR3 is TGTGCCAGCTCACCCGCTTCGGGCAATCAGCCCCAGCATTTT. It translates to CASSPASGNQPQHF.

This clonotype was seen many times. V gene TRBV3-1 combines with J gene TRBJ1-5; D unclear. CDR3 size: 14 residues. The germline V gene encodes CDR1 LGHDT and CDR2 YNNKEL (reference sequence). Trimming took off 2 bases at V and 6 bases at J, with 11 bases between the two ends. As DNA, the CDR3 is TGTGCCAGCAGCCAAACCCTAATGGGTCAGCCCCAGCATTTT. Protein: CASSQTLMGQPQHF.

This clonotype was seen repeatedly, ten times or more. V and J are TRBV2 and TRBJ1-5, with D perhaps matching TRBD1 (5 bases). The CDR3 spans 16 residues. V was shortened by 7 bases and J by 0 bases, with 16 bases between the two germline ends. CDR1 and CDR2 (germline): SNHLY, FYNNEI. As DNA, the CDR3 is TGTGCCAGCACCCTACCCCGGGGGGATAGCAATCAGCCCCAGCATTTT. It is translated as CASTLPRGDSNQPQHF. Together with reference TRBV2 and TRBJ1-5, the CDR3 gives the full variable domain: EPEVTQTPSHQVTQMGQEVILRCVPISNHLYFYWYRQILGQKVEFLVSFYNNEISEKSEIFDDQFSVERPDGSNFTLKIRSTKLEDSAMYFCASTLPRGDSNQPQHFGDGTRLSIL.

This clonotype has at least ten counts. The V call is TRBV4-1, the J call TRBJ1-1; tentatively, D is TRBD1 (5 bases). This CDR3 has 15 amino acids. V was shortened by 1 base and J by 0 bases, with 9 bases between the two germline ends. CDR1 and CDR2 (germline): MGHRA, YSYEKL. In DNA form, the CDR3 reads TGCGCCAGCAGCCAAGGCGGGGGGATGAACACTGAAGCTTTCTTT. Translated: CASSQGGGMNTEAFF.

This clonotype occurred a few times. The chain couples TRBV4-2 to TRBJ2-3; the match to TRBD2 covers 7 bases. This CDR3 region has 19 residues. Germline trimming cut 4 bases from V and 0 bases from J; bases unmatched to any gene: 16. The germline V gene encodes CDR1 LGHNA and CDR2 YNFKEQ. CDR3 region: CASSRMGRGSLLSTDTQYF. CDR3 nucleotide sequence: TGTGCCAGCAGCCGGATGGGGCGGGGGTCGCTCCTAAGCACAGATACGCAGTATTTT.

This chain uses TRBV12-3 or TRBV12-4 with TRBJ1-2; perhaps TRBD1 as D (6 bases). With 5 bases removed from V and 5 bases from J, the gap between germline ends came to 18 bases. The CDR3 sequence is 15 residues long. CDR3 bases: TGTGCCAGCAGTCAACGGGACACCGACAAGTATGGCTACACCTTC. Amino acid sequence: CASSQRDTDKYGYTF.

The chain combines TRBV12-5 with TRBJ2-7; D ambiguous. The CDR3 covers 14 residues. Germline assignment: CDR1 LGHNT and CDR2 FRNRAP. Trimming pared 5 bases from V and 4 bases from J, leaving 15 bases between. The CDR3: CASGPPLPYYEQYF. CDR3 in DNA: TGTGCTAGTGGTCCCCCCCTACCTTATTACGAGCAGTACTTC.

The table lists this clonotype with many counts. V usage is TRBV6-2 or TRBV6-3 and J usage is TRBJ1-5; D uncertain. The CDR3 extends over 13 amino acids. Trimming cost V 5 bases and J 4 bases, with 9 bases left between them. Germline lookup yields CDR1 MNHEY and CDR2 SVGEGT. Here the CDR3 DNA reads TGTGCCAGCAGTCGTCCGCTGAATCAGCCCCAGCATTTT. Its translation: CASSRPLNQPQHF.

This clonotype came up many times. CDR3 in amino acids: CASSVWTDTQYF. The DNA of the CDR3 is TGTGCCAGCAGTGTTTGGACAGATACGCAGTATTTT. The chain employs TRBV2 and TRBJ2-3; D gene unclear. The V gene lost 4 bases and the J gene lost 3 bases, with 5 bases spanning the gap. CDR1 SNHLY and CDR2 FYNNEI come from the germline V gene. The CDR3 length is 12 residues.